These T cell receptor beta chains were read from a single sample in a study of T and B cells in COVID-19 patients. MiXCR, applied by TCRdb to the multiplex PCR reads, yields one record per CDR3 protein. The repertoire holds fewer than 15,000 distinct CDR3 sequences, with roughly 23% as singletons. Sequences were obtained from blood. The receptors here all came from a human donor who had recovered from COVID-19. Both conserved end residues are part of each CDR3. Each record gives: clone size, J gene, D gene, V gene, CDR3 DNA, CDR3 protein. The D gene is left open where the match is weak. Clone size appears in some rows only: once, few, many, or a class for an expanded clone.

>medium-sized|TRBJ1-5|-|TRBV6-1
TGTGCCAGCAGTGAAAGCGGTGGCGCAAGCAATCAGCCCCAGCATTTT
CASSESGGASNQPQHF
>-|TRBJ2-7|-|TRBV5-1
TGCGCCAGCAGCTTGTTCGCGACAGGTGCCTACGAGCAGTACTTC
CASSLFATGAYEQYF
>few|TRBJ2-1|TRBD2|TRBV6-4
TGTGCCAGCAGCCCCGGGACTAGCGGGGGCAATGAGCAGTTCTTC
CASSPGTSGGNEQFF
>-|TRBJ2-7|TRBD2|TRBV6-5
TGTGCCAGCAGTGAAGGGGCGGGGGGGTACGAGCAGTACTTC
CASSEGAGGYEQYF
>many|TRBJ1-5|-|TRBV19
TGTGCCAGTAGTATTCGAGGCCGGGGCGGCAATCAGCCCCAGCATTTT
CASSIRGRGGNQPQHF
>many|TRBJ1-6|TRBD1|TRBV30
TGTGCCTGGAGTCGGGGACAGGTTCTAACGGGGTCACCCCTCCACTTT
CAWSRGQVLTGSPLHF
>many|TRBJ1-1|-|TRBV6-5
TGTGCCAGCAGTTACGTCCCTTCGAACACTGAAGCTTTCTTT
CASSYVPSNTEAFF
>-|TRBJ2-7|TRBD1|TRBV14
TGTGCCAGCAGCCACACCGGGACAGGGCTGGCCGAGCAGTACTTC
CASSHTGTGLAEQYF
>medium-sized|TRBJ2-1|-|TRBV27
TGTGCCAGCAAGGATATTGGGGAGCGGGACAATGAGCAGTTCTTC
CASKDIGERDNEQFF
>-|TRBJ1-6|-|TRBV7-6
TGTGCCAGCAGCTTAAAATCGAGCTCCTATAATTCACCCCTCCACTTT
CASSLKSSSYNSPLHF
>few|TRBJ2-3|-|TRBV12-3/TRBV12-4
TGTGCCAGCAGTTCGGCCGGGAGTCCGAATACGCAGTATTTT
CASSSAGSPNTQYF
>-|TRBJ2-2|-|TRBV10-1
TGCGCCAGCAGAGGACCCACGAACACCGGGGAGCTGTTTTTT
CASRGPTNTGELFF
>-|TRBJ2-3|-|TRBV5-6
TGTGCCAGCAGCTCCTTAGTCCGGCCCAGCACAGATACGCAGTATTTT
CASSSLVRPSTDTQYF
>-|TRBJ2-1|-|TRBV5-4
TGTGCCAGCAGCTGGGGGACAACGGGCCATGAGCAGTTCTTC
CASSWGTTGHEQFF
>few|TRBJ1-5|TRBD1|TRBV6-5
TGTGCCAGCAGTTGGGACAGTAATCAGCCCCAGCATTTT
CASSWDSNQPQHF
>once|TRBJ1-5|-|TRBV20-1
TGCAGTGCTACGGGGGGGGGAAGAGATCAGCCCCAGCATTTT
CSATGGGRDQPQHF
>-|TRBJ2-7|-|TRBV7-9
TGTGCCAGCAGTACGAACAGCTTGAGGTACTTC
CASSTNSLRYF
>many|TRBJ2-7|TRBD1|TRBV18
TGTGCCAGCTCACCAGGGACAGTCTACGAGCAGTACTTC
CASSPGTVYEQYF
>-|TRBJ2-1|TRBD2|TRBV7-2
TGTGCCAGCAGCTTAAGACTAGCGGGAGGGCGGCAGTTCTTC
CASSLRLAGGRQFF